The rows below give T cell receptor beta chains drawn from one sample of a study of blood T cell repertoires in COVID-19. Measured with immunoSEQ multiplex PCR; TCRdb has only the in-frame clones, and not every one. Found here are about 120,000 clones, around nine tenths of them singletons; the top ten hold roughly 2.1%. The sample was peripheral blood. These receptors came from a woman between 45 and 60 years old with acute or convalescent COVID-19. CDR3s include the opening cysteine and the closing phenylalanine or tryptophan. A D gene is named only where the DNA matches it firmly. For some rows the clone size is stated as once, few or many, or as a class when expanded; others skip it.

j_gene	v_gene	d_gene	abundance	CDR3aa	CDR3nt
TRBJ1-2	TRBV4-3	.	.	CASSQRGTTGYTF	TGCGCCAGCAGCCAAAGGGGTACGACGGGCTACACCTTC
TRBJ1-3	TRBV21-1	.	.	CASSKWCGGQLRNTIYF	TGTGCCAGCAGCAAATGGTGTGGAGGTCAGCTGCGAAACACCATATATTTT
TRBJ1-3	TRBV6-2/TRBV6-3	.	.	CASSLGQSSSGNTIYF	TGTGCCAGCAGCCTAGGACAGTCTTCCTCTGGAAACACCATATATTTT
TRBJ1-2	TRBV6-6	.	.	CASSGGEAKGTF	TGTGCCAGCAGTGGCGGCGAGGCAAAGGGGACCTTC
TRBJ2-7	TRBV12-2	.	.	CASRLAKPGQKTSYEQYF	TGTGCAAGTCGCTTAGCGAAACCGGGACAGAAAACCTCCTACGAGCAGTACTTC
TRBJ1-5	TRBV30	TRBD1	.	CAWTTGANQPQHF	TGTGCCTGGACGACAGGGGCCAATCAGCCCCAGCATTTT
TRBJ1-6	TRBV5-1	.	.	CASSRTGSSYNSPLHF	TGCGCCAGCTCGCGGACGGGGAGCTCCTATAATTCACCCCTCCACTTT
TRBJ1-2	TRBV12-3/TRBV12-4	.	.	CASSLTAGGYTF	TGTGCCAGCAGTCTGACAGCTGGTGGCTACACCTTC
TRBJ1-3	TRBV5-1	TRBD1	.	CASSLSGGLSGNTIYF	TGCGCCAGCAGCTTGTCAGGGGGCCTCTCTGGAAACACCATATATTTT
TRBJ1-5	TRBV5-1	.	.	CASSLSTGSNQPQHF	TGCGCCAGCAGCCTATCGACAGGAAGCAATCAGCCCCAGCATTTT
TRBJ1-1	TRBV6-1	.	.	CASSEASVTEAFF	TGTGCCAGCAGTGAAGCCTCGGTGACTGAAGCTTTCTTT
TRBJ2-7	TRBV30	.	.	CAWSQGGEQYF	TGTGCCTGGAGTCAAGGGGGCGAGCAGTACTTC
TRBJ2-7	TRBV11-3	TRBD1	.	CASSFGTGASSYEQYF	TGTGCCAGCAGCTTCGGGACAGGGGCCAGCTCCTACGAGCAGTACTTC
TRBJ2-1	TRBV3-1/TRBV3-2	.	.	CASSSGTGPYNEQFF	TGTGCCAGCAGCTCCGGGACTGGCCCCTACAATGAGCAGTTCTTC
TRBJ1-6	TRBV5-4	TRBD1	.	CASSLDQGGSYNSPLHF	TGTGCCAGCAGCTTGGATCAGGGGGGCTCCTATAATTCACCCCTCCACTTT
TRBJ1-1	TRBV27	TRBD1	few	CASSRQGTGGFGAFF	TGTGCCAGCAGTCGCCAGGGGACAGGGGGCTTCGGGGCTTTCTTT
TRBJ1-2	TRBV19	.	.	CASSTLGQIYGYTF	TGTGCCAGTAGCACCTTAGGACAGATCTATGGCTACACCTTC
TRBJ2-5	TRBV19	TRBD1	.	CASALSGQARETQYF	TGTGCCAGTGCCCTCTCGGGACAGGCCCGAGAGACCCAGTACTTC
TRBJ2-6	TRBV5-6	.	.	CASSLVAGTGANVLTF	TGTGCCAGCAGCCTAGTCGCCGGGACTGGGGCCAACGTCCTGACTTTC
TRBJ1-1	TRBV10-2	.	.	CASSADSVNTEAFF	TGCGCCAGCAGTGCGGACAGCGTGAACACTGAAGCTTTCTTT
TRBJ2-3	TRBV7-8	.	.	CASSWTFDSGSSTQYF	TGTGCCAGCAGCTGGACCTTCGATTCAGGGTCTAGTACGCAGTATTTT
TRBJ2-1	TRBV19	TRBD2	.	CASSRLAEYNEQFF	TGTGCCAGTAGTAGACTAGCGGAATACAATGAGCAGTTCTTC
TRBJ2-5	TRBV6-2/TRBV6-3	.	.	CASTPGTEEETQYF	TGTGCCAGCACCCCCGGGACTGAAGAAGAGACCCAGTACTTC
TRBJ2-3	TRBV27	.	.	CASSLTHTADTQYF	TGTGCCAGCAGTTTAACCCATACAGCAGATACGCAGTATTTT
TRBJ2-7	TRBV4-3	.	.	CASSQDTGSVYEQYF	TGCGCCAGCAGCCAAGACACAGGGTCGGTCTACGAGCAGTACTTC
TRBJ2-7	TRBV6-2/TRBV6-3	.	.	CASSYDQGKYEQYF	TGTGCCAGCAGTTACGATCAGGGCAAGTACGAGCAGTACTTC
TRBJ1-3	TRBV7-2	TRBD1	.	CASRFGQGHGNTIYF	TGTGCCAGCAGATTTGGACAGGGACATGGAAACACCATATATTTT
TRBJ2-3	TRBV5-4	.	.	CASSSPGQSTDTQYF	TGTGCCAGCAGCTCACCGGGACAATCTACAGATACGCAGTATTTT
TRBJ1-3	TRBV30	TRBD1	.	CAWGTGIGNTIYF	TGTGCCTGGGGGACAGGGATCGGAAACACCATATATTTT
TRBJ2-6	TRBV27	.	.	CASSLEQVSGANVLTF	TGTGCCAGCAGTTTAGAACAAGTCTCTGGGGCCAACGTCCTGACTTTC
TRBJ1-2	TRBV11-2	.	.	CASSLDGGYSSNYGYTF	TGTGCCAGCAGCTTGGATGGGGGCTACTCGTCTAACTATGGCTACACCTTC
TRBJ1-1	TRBV6-5	.	.	CASSRQALNTEAFF	TGTGCCAGCAGTAGACAAGCATTGAACACTGAAGCTTTCTTT
TRBJ2-7	TRBV27	.	once	CASSRGIPYEQYF	TGTGCCAGCAGTCGAGGGATCCCCTACGAGCAGTACTTC
TRBJ1-5	TRBV11-2	.	.	CASSSGGGNQPQHF	TGTGCCAGCAGCTCGGGGGGTGGCAATCAGCCCCAGCATTTT
TRBJ2-7	TRBV3-1/TRBV3-2	.	.	CASSHGGRGSSYEQYF	TGTGCCAGCAGCCACGGGGGGCGGGGGAGCTCCTACGAGCAGTACTTC
TRBJ1-3	TRBV5-4	.	.	CASSLPSGNTIYF	TGTGCCAGCAGCTTGCCTTCTGGAAACACCATATATTTT
TRBJ1-1	TRBV12-3/TRBV12-4	TRBD1	.	CASKQGFTEAFF	TGTGCCAGCAAACAGGGGTTTACTGAAGCTTTCTTT
TRBJ1-5	TRBV7-2	.	once	CASSPRGSNSNQPQHF	TGTGCCAGCAGCCCTCGGGGTAGTAATAGCAATCAGCCCCAGCATTTT
TRBJ2-1	TRBV21-1	.	.	CASTRTGDNEQFF	TGTGCCAGCACCAGGACAGGTGACAATGAGCAGTTCTTC
TRBJ2-7	TRBV3-1/TRBV3-2	TRBD1	.	CASSPTPGQGFNEQYF	TGTGCCAGCAGCCCAACTCCGGGACAGGGGTTTAACGAGCAGTACTTC